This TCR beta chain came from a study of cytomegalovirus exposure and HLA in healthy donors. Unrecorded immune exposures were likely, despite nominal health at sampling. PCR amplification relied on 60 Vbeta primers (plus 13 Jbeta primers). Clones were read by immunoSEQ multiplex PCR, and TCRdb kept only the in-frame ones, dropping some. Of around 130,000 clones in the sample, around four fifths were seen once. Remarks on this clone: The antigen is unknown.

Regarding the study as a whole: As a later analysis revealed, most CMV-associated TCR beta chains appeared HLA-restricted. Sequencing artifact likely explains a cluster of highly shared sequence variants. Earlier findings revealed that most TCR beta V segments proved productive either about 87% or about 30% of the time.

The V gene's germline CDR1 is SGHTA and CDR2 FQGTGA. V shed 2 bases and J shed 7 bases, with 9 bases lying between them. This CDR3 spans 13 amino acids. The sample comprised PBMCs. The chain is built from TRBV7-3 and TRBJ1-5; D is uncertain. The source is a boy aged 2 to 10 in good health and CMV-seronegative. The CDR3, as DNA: TGTGCCAGCAGCTTATCATCGGGACAGCCCCAGCATTTT. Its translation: CASSLSSGQPQHF.